This entry describes one TCR beta chain. The target antigen is unknown. Looked up from germline, CDR1 is LGHNA and CDR2 is YSLEER. There are 15 residues in the CDR3. Trimming took off 1 base at V and 0 bases at J, with 7 bases between the two ends. Only in-frame clones appear in the TCRdb table, and some are missing; sequencing was by immunoSEQ multiplex PCR. The data show approximately 82,000 clones, approximately 87% seen once. The sample is drawn from a study of OX40 agonist ivuxolimab in advanced cancers. Study results and caveats: In a subset of nonresponders, normalized T-cell clonal expansion was also low.

The rearrangement joins TRBV4-3 to TRBJ2-1; D unresolved. This receptor was obtained from an adult with an advanced solid tumor such as melanoma, head and neck, liver or kidney cancer. Sequences were derived from CD4+ or CD8+ T cells sorted from blood, sampled in a trial of the OX40 agonist ivuxolimab. CDR3 amino acids: CASSQAASSYNEQFF. CDR3 DNA sequence: TGCGCCAGCAGCCAAGCTGCGAGCTCCTACAATGAGCAGTTCTTC.